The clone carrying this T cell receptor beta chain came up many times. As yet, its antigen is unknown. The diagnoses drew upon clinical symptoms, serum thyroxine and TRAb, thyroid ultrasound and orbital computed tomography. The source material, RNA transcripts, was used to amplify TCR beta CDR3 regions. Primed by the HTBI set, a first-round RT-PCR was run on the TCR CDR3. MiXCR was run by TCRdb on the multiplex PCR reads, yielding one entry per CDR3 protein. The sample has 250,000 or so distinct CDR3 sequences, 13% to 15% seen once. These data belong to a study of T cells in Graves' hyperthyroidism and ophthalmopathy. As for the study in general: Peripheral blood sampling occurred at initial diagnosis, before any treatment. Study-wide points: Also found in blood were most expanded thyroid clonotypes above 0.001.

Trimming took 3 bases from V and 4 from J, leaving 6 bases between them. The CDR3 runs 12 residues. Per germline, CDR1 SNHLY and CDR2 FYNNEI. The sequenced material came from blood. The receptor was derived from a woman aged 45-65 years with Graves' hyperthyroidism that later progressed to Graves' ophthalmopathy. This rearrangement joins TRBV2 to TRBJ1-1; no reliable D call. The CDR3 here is CASSDPGTEAFF. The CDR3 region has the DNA TGTGCCAGCAGTGACCCAGGCACTGAAGCTTTCTTT.